A selection of T cell receptor beta chains follows, all from one sample in a study of identical twins. TCRdb reprocessed the 5' RACE reads via MiXCR and lists one record per CDR3 protein. The sample contains around 490,000 distinct CDR3 sequences, around an eighth of which appear only once. The sample was also reused in another study, on yellow fever vaccine responses in identical twins.

Sequencing was done on a sample of CD4+ T cells sorted from blood. The receptors originated from a woman in her late teens or twenties in good health. The CDR3 runs from the conserved cysteine through the conserved F or W. The D gene is left open where the match is weak. Clone sizes are given selectively: once, few, many, or a class where the clone is expanded.

J: TRBJ1-2; size: few; D: .; V: TRBV7-8; CDR3: CASSREGGYGYTF; DNA: TGTGCCAGCAGCCGGGAAGGGGGCTATGGCTACACCTTC
J: TRBJ2-3; size: .; D: TRBD2; V: TRBV4-2; CDR3: CASSQQAGGQIMQYF; DNA: TGTGCCAGCAGCCAACAAGCGGGGGGTCAGATAATGCAGTATTTT
J: TRBJ1-6; size: few; D: .; V: TRBV7-9; CDR3: CASSLVGRSLHF; DNA: TGTGCCAGCAGCTTAGTAGGGCGGTCCCTCCACTTT
J: TRBJ2-1; size: .; D: .; V: TRBV10-2; CDR3: CASSGTKSSYNEQFF; DNA: TGCGCCAGCAGTGGGACCAAAAGCTCCTACAATGAGCAGTTCTTC
J: TRBJ2-1; size: .; D: .; V: TRBV6-1; CDR3: CASSAEGAGEQFF; DNA: TGTGCCAGCAGCGCGGAGGGGGCAGGGGAGCAGTTCTTC
J: TRBJ2-7; size: .; D: .; V: TRBV6-2/TRBV6-3; CDR3: CASSYGQLSEQYF; DNA: TGTGCCAGCAGTTACGGGCAGTTATCCGAGCAGTACTTC
J: TRBJ2-3; size: .; D: .; V: TRBV12-3/TRBV12-4; CDR3: CASTRWGWNTQYF; DNA: TGTGCCAGCACTCGTTGGGGCTGGAATACGCAGTATTTT
J: TRBJ2-2; size: .; D: TRBD1; V: TRBV19; CDR3: CASSIDRGQGTGELFF; DNA: TGTGCCAGTAGTATAGATCGTGGACAGGGGACCGGGGAGCTGTTTTTT
J: TRBJ2-3; size: .; D: TRBD2; V: TRBV7-2; CDR3: CASSLVRSGGTDTQYF; DNA: TGTGCCAGCAGCTTAGTACGCAGCGGGGGCACAGATACGCAGTATTTT
J: TRBJ2-5; size: .; D: TRBD1; V: TRBV5-1; CDR3: CASSRGTGQETQYF; DNA: TGCGCCAGCAGCCGCGGGACAGGTCAAGAGACCCAGTACTTC
J: TRBJ2-2; size: .; D: .; V: TRBV5-5; CDR3: CASSLSQANTGELFF; DNA: TGTGCCAGCAGCTTATCGCAGGCGAACACCGGGGAGCTGTTTTTT
J: TRBJ1-4; size: .; D: .; V: TRBV28; CDR3: CASSPGGFREKLFF; DNA: TGTGCCAGCAGTCCCGGGGGGTTTCGTGAAAAACTGTTTTTT
J: TRBJ2-2; size: .; D: .; V: TRBV18; CDR3: CASSPPVRDTGELFF; DNA: TGTGCCAGCTCACCACCGGTCAGGGACACCGGGGAGCTGTTTTTT